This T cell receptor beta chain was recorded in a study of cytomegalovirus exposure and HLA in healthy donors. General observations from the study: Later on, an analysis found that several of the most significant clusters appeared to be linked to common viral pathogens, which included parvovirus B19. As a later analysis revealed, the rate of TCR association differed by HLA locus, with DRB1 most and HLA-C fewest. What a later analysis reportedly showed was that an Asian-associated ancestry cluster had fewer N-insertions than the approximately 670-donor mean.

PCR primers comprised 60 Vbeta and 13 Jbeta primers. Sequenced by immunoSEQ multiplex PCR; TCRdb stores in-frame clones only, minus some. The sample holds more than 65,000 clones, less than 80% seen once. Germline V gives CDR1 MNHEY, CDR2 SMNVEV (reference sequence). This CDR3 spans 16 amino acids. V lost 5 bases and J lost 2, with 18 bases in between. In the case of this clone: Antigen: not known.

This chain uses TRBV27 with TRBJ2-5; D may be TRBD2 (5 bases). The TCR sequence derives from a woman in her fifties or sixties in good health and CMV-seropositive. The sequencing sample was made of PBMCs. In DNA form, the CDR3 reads TGTGCCAGCAGTAAAGAGGCTGGACTGTGGCAAGAGACCCAGTACTTC. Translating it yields CASSKEAGLWQETQYF.